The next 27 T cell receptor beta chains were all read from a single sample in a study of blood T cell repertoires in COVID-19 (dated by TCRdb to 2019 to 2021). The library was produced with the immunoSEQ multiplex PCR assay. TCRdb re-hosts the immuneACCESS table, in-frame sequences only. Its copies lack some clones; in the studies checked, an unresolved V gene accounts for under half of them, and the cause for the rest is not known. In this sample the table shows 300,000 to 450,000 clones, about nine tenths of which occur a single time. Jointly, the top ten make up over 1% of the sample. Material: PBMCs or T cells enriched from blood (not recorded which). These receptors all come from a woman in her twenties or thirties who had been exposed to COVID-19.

CDR3 nucleotide sequence: TGTGCCAGCAGCCAAGATATCGGCCTAGTCCTAATCGAGCAGTACTTC. Residues: CASSQDIGLVLIEQYF. V gene TRBV4-2 combines with J gene TRBJ2-7; D uncertain. Germline lookup yields CDR1 LGHNA and CDR2 YNFKEQ. The CDR3 length is 16 residues. The ends were cut back, 0 bases at V and 6 bases at J, with 18 bases in the middle.

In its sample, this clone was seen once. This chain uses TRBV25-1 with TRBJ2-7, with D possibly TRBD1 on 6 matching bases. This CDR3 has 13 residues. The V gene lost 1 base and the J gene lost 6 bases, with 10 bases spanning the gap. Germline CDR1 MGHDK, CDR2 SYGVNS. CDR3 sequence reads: CASSESGVGEQYF. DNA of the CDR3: TGTGCCAGCAGTGAATCAGGGGTTGGCGAGCAGTACTTC.

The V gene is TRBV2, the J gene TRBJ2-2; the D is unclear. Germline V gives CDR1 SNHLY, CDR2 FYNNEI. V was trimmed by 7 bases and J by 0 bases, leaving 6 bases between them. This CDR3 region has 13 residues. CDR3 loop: CASMPANTGELFF. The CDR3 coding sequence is TGTGCCAGCATGCCAGCGAACACCGGGGAGCTGTTTTTT. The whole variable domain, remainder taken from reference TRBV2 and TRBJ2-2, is EPEVTQTPSHQVTQMGQEVILRCVPISNHLYFYWYRQILGQKVEFLVSFYNNEISEKSEIFDDQFSVERPDGSNFTLKIRSTKLEDSAMYFCASMPANTGELFFGEGSRLTVL.

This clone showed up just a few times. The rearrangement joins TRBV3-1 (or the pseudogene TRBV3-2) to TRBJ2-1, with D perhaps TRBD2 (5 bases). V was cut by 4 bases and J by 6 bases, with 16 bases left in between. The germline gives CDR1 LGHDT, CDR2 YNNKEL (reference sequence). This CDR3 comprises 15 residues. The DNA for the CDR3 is TGTGCCAGCAGCCCCAGCGGTAGCTTACCCAATGAGCAGTTCTTC. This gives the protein CASSPSGSLPNEQFF.

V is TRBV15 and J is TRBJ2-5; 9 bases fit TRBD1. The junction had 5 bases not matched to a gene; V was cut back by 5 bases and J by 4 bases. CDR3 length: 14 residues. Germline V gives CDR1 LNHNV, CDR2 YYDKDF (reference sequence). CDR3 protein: CATSRTGVGETQYF. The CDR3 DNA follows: TGTGCCACCAGCCGGACAGGGGTAGGAGAGACCCAGTACTTC.

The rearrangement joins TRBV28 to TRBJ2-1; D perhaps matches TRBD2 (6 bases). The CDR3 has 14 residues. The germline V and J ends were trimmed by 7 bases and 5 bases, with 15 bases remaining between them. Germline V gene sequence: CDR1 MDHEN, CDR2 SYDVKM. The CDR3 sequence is CASMKGGTHNEQFF. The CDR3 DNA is TGTGCCAGCATGAAGGGAGGCACCCACAATGAGCAGTTCTTC.

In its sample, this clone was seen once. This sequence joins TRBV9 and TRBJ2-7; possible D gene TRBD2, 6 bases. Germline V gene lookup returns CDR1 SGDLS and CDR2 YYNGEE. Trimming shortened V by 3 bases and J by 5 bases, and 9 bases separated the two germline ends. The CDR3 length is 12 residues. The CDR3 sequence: CASSGGENEQYF. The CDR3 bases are TGTGCCAGCAGCGGGGGGGAAAACGAGCAGTACTTC.

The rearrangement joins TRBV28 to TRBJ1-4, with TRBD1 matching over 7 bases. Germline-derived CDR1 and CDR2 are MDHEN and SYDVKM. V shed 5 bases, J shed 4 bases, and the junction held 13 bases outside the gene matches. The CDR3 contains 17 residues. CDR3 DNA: TGTGCCAGCAGTACGACAGGGAAAGGGGGTCTTAATGAAAAACTGTTTTTT. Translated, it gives CASSTTGKGGLNEKLFF.

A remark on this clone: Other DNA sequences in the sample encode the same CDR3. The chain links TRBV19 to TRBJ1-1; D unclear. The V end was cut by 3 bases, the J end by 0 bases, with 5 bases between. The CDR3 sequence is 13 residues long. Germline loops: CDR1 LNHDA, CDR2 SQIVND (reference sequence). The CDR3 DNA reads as TGTGCCAGTAGTATCGCAGTGAACACTGAAGCTTTCTTT. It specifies CASSIAVNTEAFF.

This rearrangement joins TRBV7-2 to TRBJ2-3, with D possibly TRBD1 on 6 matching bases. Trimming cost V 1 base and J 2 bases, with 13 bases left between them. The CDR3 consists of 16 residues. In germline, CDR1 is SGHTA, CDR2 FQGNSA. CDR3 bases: TGTGCCAGCAGCTTAGAGGGTGGACAGACCACAGATACGCAGTATTTT. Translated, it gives CASSLEGGQTTDTQYF.

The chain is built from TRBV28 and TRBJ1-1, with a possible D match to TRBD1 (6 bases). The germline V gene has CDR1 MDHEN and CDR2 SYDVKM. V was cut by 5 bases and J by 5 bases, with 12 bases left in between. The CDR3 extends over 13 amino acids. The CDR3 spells CASSVTGRTEAFF. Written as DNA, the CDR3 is TGTGCCAGCAGTGTCACAGGGCGGACTGAAGCTTTCTTT.

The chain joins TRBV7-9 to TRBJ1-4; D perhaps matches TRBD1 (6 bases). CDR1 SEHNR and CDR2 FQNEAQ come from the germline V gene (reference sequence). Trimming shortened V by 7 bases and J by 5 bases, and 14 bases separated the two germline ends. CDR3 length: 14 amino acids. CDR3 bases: TGTGCCAGCACCGAAGGACAGATCAATGAAAAACTGTTTTTT. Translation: CASTEGQINEKLFF.

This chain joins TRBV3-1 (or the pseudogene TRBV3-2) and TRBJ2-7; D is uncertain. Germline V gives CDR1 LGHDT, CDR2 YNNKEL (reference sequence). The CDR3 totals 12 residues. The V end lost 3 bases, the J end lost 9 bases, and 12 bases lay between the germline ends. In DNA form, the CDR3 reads TGTGCCAGCAGCCAGGGCCGAATGGGGCAGTACTTC. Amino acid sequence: CASSQGRMGQYF.

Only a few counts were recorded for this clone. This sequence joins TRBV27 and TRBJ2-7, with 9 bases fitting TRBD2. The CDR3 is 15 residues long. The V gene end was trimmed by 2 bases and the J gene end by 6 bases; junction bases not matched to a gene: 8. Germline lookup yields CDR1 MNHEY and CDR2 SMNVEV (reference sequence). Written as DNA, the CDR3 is TGTGCCAGCAGTTTACATAGCGGGAGAACCGGCGAGCAGTACTTC. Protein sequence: CASSLHSGRTGEQYF.

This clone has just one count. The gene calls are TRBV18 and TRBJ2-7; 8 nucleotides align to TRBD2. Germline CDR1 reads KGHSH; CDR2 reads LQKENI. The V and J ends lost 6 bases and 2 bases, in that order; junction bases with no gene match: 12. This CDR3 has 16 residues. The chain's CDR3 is CASSPSSGSPTYEQYF. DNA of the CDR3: TGTGCCAGCTCCCCTTCTAGCGGGTCTCCGACCTACGAGCAGTACTTC.

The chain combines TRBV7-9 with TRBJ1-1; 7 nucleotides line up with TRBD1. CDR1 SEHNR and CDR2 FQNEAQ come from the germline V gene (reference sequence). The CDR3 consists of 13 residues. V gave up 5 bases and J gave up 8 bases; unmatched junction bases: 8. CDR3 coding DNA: TGTGCCAGCAGCAAAGACAGGGTGGAAGAAGCTTTCTTT. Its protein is CASSKDRVEEAFF.

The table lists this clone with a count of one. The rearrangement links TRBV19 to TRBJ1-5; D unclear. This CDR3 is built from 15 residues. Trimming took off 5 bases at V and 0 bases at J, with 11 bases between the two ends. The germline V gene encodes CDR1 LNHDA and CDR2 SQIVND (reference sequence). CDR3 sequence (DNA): TGTGCCAGTAGTCTAGGGCGGAATAGCAATCAGCCCCAGCATTTT. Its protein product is CASSLGRNSNQPQHF.

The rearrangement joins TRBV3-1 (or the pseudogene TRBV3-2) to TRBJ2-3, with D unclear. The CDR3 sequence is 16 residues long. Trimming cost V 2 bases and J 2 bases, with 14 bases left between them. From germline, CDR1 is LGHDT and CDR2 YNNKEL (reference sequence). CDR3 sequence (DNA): TGTGCCAGCAGCCAACCAAAAGCGACCAACACAGATACGCAGTATTTT. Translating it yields CASSQPKATNTDTQYF.

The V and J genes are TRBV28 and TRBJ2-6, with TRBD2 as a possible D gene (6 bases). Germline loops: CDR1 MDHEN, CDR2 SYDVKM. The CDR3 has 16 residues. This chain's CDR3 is CPPRGVRFSGANVLTF. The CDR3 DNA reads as TGTCCCCCGCGGGGCGTCAGGTTCTCTGGGGCCAACGTCCTGACTTTC. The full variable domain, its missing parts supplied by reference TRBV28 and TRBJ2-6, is DVKVTQSSRYLVKRTGEKVFLECVQDMDHENMFWYRQDPGLGLRLIYFSYDVKMKEKGDIPEGYSVSREKKERFSLILESASTNQTSMYLCPPRGVRFSGANVLTFGAGSRLTVL.

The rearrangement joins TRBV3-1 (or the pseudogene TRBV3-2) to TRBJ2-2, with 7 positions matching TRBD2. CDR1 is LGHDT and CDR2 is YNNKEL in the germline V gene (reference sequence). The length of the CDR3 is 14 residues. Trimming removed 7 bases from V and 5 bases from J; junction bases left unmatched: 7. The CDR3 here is CASNWDYQTGELFF. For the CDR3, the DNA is TGTGCCAGCAACTGGGACTACCAAACCGGGGAGCTGTTTTTT.

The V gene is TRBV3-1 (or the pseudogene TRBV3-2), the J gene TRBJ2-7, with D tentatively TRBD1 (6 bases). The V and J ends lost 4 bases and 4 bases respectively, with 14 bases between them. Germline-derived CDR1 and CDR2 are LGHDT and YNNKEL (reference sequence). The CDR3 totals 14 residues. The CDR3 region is CASSPRGRKYEQYF. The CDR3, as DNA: TGTGCCAGCAGCCCCAGGGGCAGGAAGTACGAGCAGTACTTC.

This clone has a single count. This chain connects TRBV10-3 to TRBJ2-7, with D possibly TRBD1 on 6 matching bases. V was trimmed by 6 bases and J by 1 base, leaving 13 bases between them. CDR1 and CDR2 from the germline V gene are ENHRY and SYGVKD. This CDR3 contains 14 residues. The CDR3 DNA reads TGTGCCATCAGCAGGGGTCCCCCTTCCTACGAGCAGTACTTC. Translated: CAISRGPPSYEQYF.

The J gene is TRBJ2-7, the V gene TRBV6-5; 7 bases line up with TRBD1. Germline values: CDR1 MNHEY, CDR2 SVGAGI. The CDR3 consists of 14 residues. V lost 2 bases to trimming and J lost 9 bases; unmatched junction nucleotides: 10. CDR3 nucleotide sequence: TGTGCCAGCAGTTACCGAGGGGGCGTGGTTGGGCAGTACTTC. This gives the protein CASSYRGGVVGQYF.

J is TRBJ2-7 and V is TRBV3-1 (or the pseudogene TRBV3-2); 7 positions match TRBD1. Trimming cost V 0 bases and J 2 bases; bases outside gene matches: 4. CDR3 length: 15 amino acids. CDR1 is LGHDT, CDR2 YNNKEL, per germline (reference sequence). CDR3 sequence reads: CASSQDSGTAYEQYF. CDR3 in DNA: TGTGCCAGCAGCCAAGATTCGGGGACAGCCTACGAGCAGTACTTC.

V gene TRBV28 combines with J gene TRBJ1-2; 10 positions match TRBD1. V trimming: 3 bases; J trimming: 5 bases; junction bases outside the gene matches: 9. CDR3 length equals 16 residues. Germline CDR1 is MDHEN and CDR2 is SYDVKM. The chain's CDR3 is CASSFGVPGQGYGYTF. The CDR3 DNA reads TGTGCCAGCAGTTTTGGGGTGCCGGGACAGGGGTATGGCTACACCTTC.

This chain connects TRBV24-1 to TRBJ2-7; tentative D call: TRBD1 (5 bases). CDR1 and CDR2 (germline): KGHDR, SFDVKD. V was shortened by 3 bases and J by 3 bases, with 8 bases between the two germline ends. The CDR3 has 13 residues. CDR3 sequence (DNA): TGTGCCACCAGTGATCCAGGGTTCTACGAGCAGTACTTC. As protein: CATSDPGFYEQYF.

In nucleotides, the CDR3 is TGCGCCAGCAGTGGAGGACTAGCGGGAGGGCCCCAACACGAGCAGTACTTC. This gives the protein CASSGGLAGGPQHEQYF. The V gene is TRBV10-2, the J gene TRBJ2-7; the match to TRBD2 covers 15 bases. This CDR3 is 17 amino acids long. CDR1 is WSHSY and CDR2 is SAAADI in the germline V gene. V lost 4 bases and J lost 5; bases outside the gene matches: 9.